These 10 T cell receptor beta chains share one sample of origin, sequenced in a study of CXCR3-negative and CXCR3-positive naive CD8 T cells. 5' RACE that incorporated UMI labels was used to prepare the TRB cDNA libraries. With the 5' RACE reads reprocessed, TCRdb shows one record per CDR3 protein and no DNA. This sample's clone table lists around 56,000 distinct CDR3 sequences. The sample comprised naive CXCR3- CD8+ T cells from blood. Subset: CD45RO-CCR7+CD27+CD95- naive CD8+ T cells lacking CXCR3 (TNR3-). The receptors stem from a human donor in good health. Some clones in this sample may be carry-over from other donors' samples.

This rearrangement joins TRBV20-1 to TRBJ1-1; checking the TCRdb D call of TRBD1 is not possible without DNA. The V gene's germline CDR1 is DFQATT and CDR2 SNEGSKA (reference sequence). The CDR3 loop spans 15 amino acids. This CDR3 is CSASPPMGLSTEAFF.

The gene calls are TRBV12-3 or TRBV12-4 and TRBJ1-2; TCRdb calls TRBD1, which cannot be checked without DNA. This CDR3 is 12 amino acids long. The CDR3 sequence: CASSFRGQGYTF.

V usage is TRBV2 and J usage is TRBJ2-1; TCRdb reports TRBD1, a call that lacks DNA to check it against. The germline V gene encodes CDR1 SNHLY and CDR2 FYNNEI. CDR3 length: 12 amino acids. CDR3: CASRGTDNEQFF.

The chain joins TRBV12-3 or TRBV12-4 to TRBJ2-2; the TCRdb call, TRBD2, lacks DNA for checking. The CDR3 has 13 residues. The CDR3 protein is CASSDYYTGELFF.

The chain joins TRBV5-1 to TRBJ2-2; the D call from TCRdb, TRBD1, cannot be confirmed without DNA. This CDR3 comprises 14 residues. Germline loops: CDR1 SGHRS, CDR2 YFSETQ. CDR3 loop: CASSLARGDGTGFF.

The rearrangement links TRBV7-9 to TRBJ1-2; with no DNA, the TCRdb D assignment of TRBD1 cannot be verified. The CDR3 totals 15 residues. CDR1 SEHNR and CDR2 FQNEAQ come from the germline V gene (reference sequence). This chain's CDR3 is CASSERIQEKDGYTF.

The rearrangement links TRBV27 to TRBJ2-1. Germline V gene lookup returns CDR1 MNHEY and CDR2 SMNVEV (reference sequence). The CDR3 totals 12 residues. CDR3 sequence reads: CASSRLTDEQFF.

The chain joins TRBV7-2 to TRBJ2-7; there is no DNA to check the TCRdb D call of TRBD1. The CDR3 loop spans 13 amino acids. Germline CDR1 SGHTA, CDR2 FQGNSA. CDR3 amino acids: CASSFDRANEQYF.

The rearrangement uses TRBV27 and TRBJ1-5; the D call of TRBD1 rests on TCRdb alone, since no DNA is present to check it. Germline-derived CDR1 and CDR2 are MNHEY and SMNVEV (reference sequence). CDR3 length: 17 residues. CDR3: CASSLSWDRAGNQPQHF.

The CDR3 loop is CASSPGTGRYEQYF. The rearrangement links TRBV7-8 to TRBJ2-7; TCRdb's D call, TRBD1, is unchecked because there is no DNA. Germline-derived CDR1 and CDR2 are SGHVS and FQNEAQ. The CDR3 spans 14 residues.